The next 23 T cell receptor beta chains were all read from a single sample in a study of T cells in Graves' hyperthyroidism and ophthalmopathy. Amplification of TCR beta CDR3 regions was performed using RNA transcripts as template. A set of HTBI primers served as the primers for a first-round RT-PCR of the TCR CDR3. TCRdb independently ran MiXCR on the multiplex PCR reads; one entry per CDR3 protein. The profile shows fewer than 750,000 distinct CDR3 sequences, around 42% of them singletons. The sample was peripheral blood or thyroid tissue (not recorded which). The source is a woman aged 18-35 years with Graves' hyperthyroidism.

Sample share makes this clonotype large. The V and J genes are TRBV2 and TRBJ1-6, with 9 bases lining up with TRBD1. V lost 4 bases and J lost 13; bases outside the gene matches: 5. Germline loops: CDR1 SNHLY, CDR2 FYNNEI. The CDR3 sequence is 13 residues long. Here the CDR3 DNA reads TGTGCCAGCAGTGGACAGGGGGGATCCCCCCTCCACTTT. Translation gives CASSGQGGSPLHF.

The chain joins TRBV15 to TRBJ1-5; 9 bases align to TRBD1. The CDR3 sequence is 15 residues long. Per germline, CDR1 LNHNV and CDR2 YYDKDF (reference sequence). Trimming took 0 bases from V and 7 from J; bases not matched to a gene: 4. The CDR3 sequence is CATSRETGGGQPQHF. The CDR3 nucleotides are TGTGCCACCAGCAGAGAAACAGGGGGCGGGCAGCCCCAGCATTTT. The variable domain in full, completed from reference TRBV15 and TRBJ1-5, reads DAMVIQNPRYQVTQFGKPVTLSCSQTLNHNVMYWYQQKSSQAPKLLFHYYDKDFNNEADTPDNFQSRRPNTSFCFLDIRSPGLGDTAMYLCATSRETGGGQPQHFGDGTRLSIL.

In the case of this clonotype: One end of the junction fails to match germline, which may point to a read error. The chain links TRBV7-2 to TRBJ1-1, with 10 bases fitting TRBD1. In germline, CDR1 is SGHTA, CDR2 FQGNSA. The CDR3 consists of 14 residues. CDR3 sequence reads: CASRSTGTGADAFF. CDR3 nucleotide sequence: TGTGCCAGCAGATCGACCGGGACAGGGGCTGACGCTTTCTTT.

The chain couples TRBV14 to TRBJ1-5, with D unclear. V gave up 4 bases and J gave up 10 bases, with 8 bases separating them. The germline V gene encodes CDR1 SGHDN and CDR2 FVKESK. This CDR3 has 11 residues. The CDR3 protein is CASSRRRPQHF. CDR3 nucleotides: TGTGCCAGCAGCCGAAGGCGACCCCAGCATTTT.

This clonotype was observed many times. The chain is built from TRBV20-1 and TRBJ1-1, with D possibly being TRBD1 (5 bases). CDR1 is DFQATT, CDR2 SNEGSKA, per germline (reference sequence). V shed 4 bases and J shed 8 bases, with 17 bases lying between them. The CDR3 is 13 residues long. This chain's CDR3 is CSAIVPGMREAFF. CDR3 in DNA: TGCAGTGCTATTGTACCAGGGATGAGAGAAGCTTTCTTT.

This clonotype has a single count. The V call is TRBV7-9, the J call TRBJ2-6; the match to TRBD2 covers 11 bases. Unmatched junction bases numbered 2, after V lost 5 bases and J lost 5 bases. The germline V gene has CDR1 SEHNR and CDR2 FQNEAQ (reference sequence). This CDR3 spans 15 amino acids. Here the CDR3 DNA reads TGTGCCAGCAGCCCGACTAGCGGGAGGGCCAACGTCCTGACTTTC. Amino acids: CASSPTSGRANVLTF.

In its sample, this clonotype was seen many times. This chain's CDR3 is CASSPQGEPSEQYF. The CDR3 nucleotides are TGTGCCAGCAGCCCCCAAGGCGAGCCCTCCGAGCAGTACTTC. V gene TRBV9 combines with J gene TRBJ2-7; D remains ambiguous. The germline V gene has CDR1 SGDLS and CDR2 YYNGEE. This CDR3 spans 14 amino acids. V was pared by 4 bases and J by 6 bases, with 17 bases between.

Comment on this clonotype: This may be a read error: a much more frequent sequence differs by one nucleotide. V gene TRBV6-5 combines with J gene TRBJ1-1, with unresolved D. CDR1 MNHEY and CDR2 SVGAGI come from the germline V gene. V was trimmed by 7 bases and J by 3 bases, leaving 12 bases between them. This CDR3 comprises 13 residues. CDR3 amino acids: CASTLRADTEAFF. Written as DNA, the CDR3 is TGTGCCAGCACATTAAGGGCCGACACTGAAGCTTTCTTT.

This clonotype was observed many times. The chain employs TRBV11-2 and TRBJ2-7, with 10 bases fitting TRBD1. CDR3 length: 16 amino acids. Looked up from germline, CDR1 is SGHAT and CDR2 is FQNNGV. The ends lost 4 bases at V and 4 bases at J; junction bases unmatched: 10. CDR3: CASSSVMGQGPYEQYF. CDR3 bases: TGTGCCAGCAGCTCCGTAATGGGACAGGGGCCGTACGAGCAGTACTTC.

This chain joins TRBV18 and TRBJ2-5; D unclear. The CDR3 is made up of 14 amino acids. Germline-derived CDR1 and CDR2 are KGHSH and LQKENI. Deletions cut 0 bases from V and 2 bases from J, with 7 bases between. CDR3 sequence reads: CASSPPPSQETQYF. CDR3 in DNA: TGTGCCAGCTCACCACCGCCCAGTCAAGAGACCCAGTACTTC.

This clonotype was found many times. The chain carries TRBV4-2 and TRBJ2-6, with D tentatively TRBD2 (6 bases). Germline lookup yields CDR1 LGHNA and CDR2 YNFKEQ. Deletions cut 4 bases from V and 1 base from J, with 11 bases between. CDR3 length: 16 amino acids. The DNA for the CDR3 is TGTGCCAGCAGCCCCGGGCGGGGATCTGGGGCCAACGTCCTGACTTTC. Amino acids: CASSPGRGSGANVLTF.

The table lists this clonotype with many counts. The chain combines TRBV7-9 with TRBJ2-7; 15 nucleotides line up with TRBD2. This CDR3 spans 18 amino acids. J gave up 0 bases and V 5 bases, and 8 bases lay outside the gene matches. CDR1 is SEHNR and CDR2 is FQNEAQ in the germline V gene (reference sequence). This CDR3 is CASSPTGLAGGSSYEQYF. DNA of the CDR3: TGTGCCAGCAGCCCCACCGGACTAGCGGGAGGGAGCTCCTACGAGCAGTACTTC.

The rearrangement uses TRBV9 and TRBJ2-3; 8 nucleotides align to TRBD2. CDR1 and CDR2 (germline): SGDLS, YYNGEE. The CDR3 contains 16 residues. V was pared by 6 bases and J by 1 base, with 10 bases of the junction left unmatched. CDR3 residues: CASTTTSGGGTDTQYF. The CDR3 DNA is TGTGCCAGCACTACTACTAGCGGAGGGGGCACAGATACGCAGTATTTT.

This rearrangement joins TRBV24-1 to TRBJ2-1; TRBD2 aligns across 7 bases. Germline V lookup: CDR1 KGHDR, CDR2 SFDVKD. The CDR3 contains 16 residues. J lost 4 bases, V lost 3 bases, and 8 bases had no gene match. The CDR3 DNA is TGTGCCACCAGTGATACCAGCGGGATGGGTTACAATGAGCAGTTCTTC. Translating gives CATSDTSGMGYNEQFF.

This clonotype has ten or more counts. The rearrangement joins TRBV20-1 to TRBJ2-6; 10 nucleotides line up with TRBD1. The CDR3 is 15 residues long. The V and J ends lost 5 bases and 2 bases, in that order; junction bases with no gene match: 3. Germline CDR1 is DFQATT and CDR2 is SNEGSKA (reference sequence). CDR3 nucleotides: TGCAGTGCTGCTGGACAGGGGGCTGGGGCCAACGTCCTGACTTTC. This translates into CSAAGQGAGANVLTF.

The chain links TRBV4-2 to TRBJ2-2, with 8 bases identical to TRBD1. V gave up 6 bases and J gave up 2 bases; unmatched junction bases: 14. Per the germline V gene, CDR1 is LGHNA and CDR2 is YNFKEQ. This CDR3 has 18 residues. CDR3 amino acids: CASSYASGQGYNTGELFF. CDR3 nucleotide sequence: TGTGCCAGCAGTTACGCATCCGGACAGGGATATAACACCGGGGAGCTGTTTTTT.

The chain couples TRBV24-1 to TRBJ1-2; no clear D. The CDR3 contains 13 residues. Trimming took 5 bases from V and 1 from J, leaving 7 bases between them. CDR1 KGHDR and CDR2 SFDVKD come from the germline V gene. CDR3 sequence: CATSVGSNYGYTF. The CDR3, as DNA: TGTGCCACCAGTGTCGGGAGTAACTATGGCTACACCTTC.

The chain is built from TRBV29-1 and TRBJ2-3; 9 nucleotides match TRBD2. The V gene end was trimmed by 5 bases and the J gene end by 4 bases; junction bases not matched to a gene: 16. Germline CDR1 SQVTM, CDR2 ANQGSEA. There are 17 residues in the CDR3. CDR3 in DNA: TGCAGCGTTCATGGATCCGGAGCGGGAGGAAGGGCAGATACGCAGTATTTT. This translates into CSVHGSGAGGRADTQYF.

For the CDR3, the DNA is TGTGCCAGCTCCCCGGGGGCAGGACGGACTTTC. This gives the protein CASSPGAGRTF. The chain has TRBV5-4 and TRBJ2-6; D is tentatively TRBD1 or TRBD2 (6 bases each). The CDR3 is 11 amino acids. Germline-derived CDR1 and CDR2 are SGHNT and YYREEE (reference sequence). The V gene lost 7 bases and the J gene lost 18 bases, with 17 bases spanning the gap.

This sequence joins TRBV7-9 and TRBJ1-2, with D perhaps TRBD1 (6 bases). CDR1 SEHNR and CDR2 FQNEAQ come from the germline V gene (reference sequence). CDR3 length: 14 amino acids. V was clipped by 6 bases and J by 12 bases, with 23 bases between them. The CDR3: CASRTSGTQLRNTF. The CDR3 coding sequence is TGTGCCAGCAGGACTAGCGGGACACAGCTCCGGAACACCTTC.

The chain is built from TRBV7-9 and TRBJ2-6, with 10 bases fitting TRBD2. Germline lookup yields CDR1 SEHNR and CDR2 FQNEAQ (reference sequence). The J segment lost 2 bases and the V segment lost 6 bases, leaving 4 bases of the junction unmatched. The CDR3 totals 16 residues. CDR3 nucleotide sequence: TGTGCCAGCAGAGGGACTAGCGCGGCTGGGGCCAACGTCCTGACTTTC. It codes for CASRGTSAAGANVLTF. The complete variable domain, with remaining parts taken from reference TRBV7-9 and TRBJ2-6, reads DTGVSQNPRHKITKRGQNVTFRCDPISEHNRLYWYRQTLGQGPEFLTYFQNEAQLEKSRLLSDRFSAERPKGSFSTLEIQRTEQGDSAMYLCASRGTSAAGANVLTFGAGSRLTVL.

The rearrangement links TRBV10-3 to TRBJ1-5; D is possibly TRBD1 (6 bases). The CDR3 consists of 15 residues. CDR1 is ENHRY, CDR2 SYGVKD, per germline. V lost 2 bases, J lost 14 bases, and 22 bases lay in between. Here the CDR3 DNA reads TGTGCCATCAGTGAGCCAGGGGCGCATCAAGCCAATGAGCATTTT. Protein product: CAISEPGAHQANEHF.

In the case of this clonotype: At one boundary the junction diverges from the germline segment, which might be a read error. This rearrangement joins TRBV7-8 to TRBJ1-1; 9 bases are shared with TRBD1. Germline lookup yields CDR1 SGHVS and CDR2 FQNEAQ. The CDR3 covers 15 residues. The CDR3 loop reads CASSSRGQGNTEAFF. The CDR3 coding sequence is TGCGCCAGCAGCAGCAGGGGACAGGGGAACACTGAAGCTTTCTTT.